This TCR beta chain came from a study of T-cell memory formation after mild COVID-19. General observations from the study: Clones which contracted sat mainly in CM and EM if CD4+, and in EMRA if CD8+.

In its sample, this clonotype was seen a few times. The antigen is undetermined. Each CDR3 protein is one row after TCRdb ran MiXCR on the 5' RACE reads. The table records 80,000 to 130,000 distinct CDR3 sequences, approximately 12% of them present only once. V lost 5 bases and J lost 1, with 14 bases in between. The CDR3 consists of 15 residues. Sequencing was done on a sample of PBMCs or a T cell subset sorted from them (not recorded which). The sequence derives from a man aged 18 to 30 who had mild COVID-19 (a few samples of this study predate the infection). Cell type and time point are not known. This chain uses TRBV12-3 or TRBV12-4 with TRBJ2-5; D possibly uses TRBD1 or TRBD2 (5 bases each). Written as DNA, the CDR3 is TGTGCCAGCAGTGCCGGGTGGGACGTCCAAGAGACCCAGTACTTC. This codes for CASSAGWDVQETQYF.